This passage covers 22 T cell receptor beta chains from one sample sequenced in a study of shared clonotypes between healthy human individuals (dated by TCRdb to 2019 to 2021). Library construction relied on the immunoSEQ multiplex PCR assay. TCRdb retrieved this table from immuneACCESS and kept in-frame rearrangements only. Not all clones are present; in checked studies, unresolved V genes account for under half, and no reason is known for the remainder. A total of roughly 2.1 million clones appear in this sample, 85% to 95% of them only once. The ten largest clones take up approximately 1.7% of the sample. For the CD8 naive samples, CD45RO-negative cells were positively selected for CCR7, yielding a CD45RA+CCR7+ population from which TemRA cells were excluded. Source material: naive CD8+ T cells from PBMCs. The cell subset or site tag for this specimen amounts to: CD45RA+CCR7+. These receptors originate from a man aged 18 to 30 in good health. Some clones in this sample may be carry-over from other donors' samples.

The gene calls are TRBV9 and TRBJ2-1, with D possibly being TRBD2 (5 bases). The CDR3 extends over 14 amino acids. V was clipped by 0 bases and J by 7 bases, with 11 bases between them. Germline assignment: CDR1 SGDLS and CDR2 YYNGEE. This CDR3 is CASSVEGPGNEQFF. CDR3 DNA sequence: TGTGCCAGCAGCGTAGAGGGCCCGGGGAATGAGCAGTTCTTC.

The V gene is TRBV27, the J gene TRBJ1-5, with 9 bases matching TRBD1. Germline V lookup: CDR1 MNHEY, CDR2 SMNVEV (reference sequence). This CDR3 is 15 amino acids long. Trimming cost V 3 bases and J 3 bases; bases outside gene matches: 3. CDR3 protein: CASSLGTGINQPQHF. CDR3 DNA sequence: TGTGCCAGCAGTTTGGGGACAGGGATCAATCAGCCCCAGCATTTT.

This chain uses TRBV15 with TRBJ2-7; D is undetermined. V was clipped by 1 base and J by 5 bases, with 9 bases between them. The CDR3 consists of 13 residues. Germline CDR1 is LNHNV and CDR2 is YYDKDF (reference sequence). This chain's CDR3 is CATSRVGDHEQYF. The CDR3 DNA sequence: TGTGCCACCAGCAGAGTAGGAGACCACGAGCAGTACTTC.

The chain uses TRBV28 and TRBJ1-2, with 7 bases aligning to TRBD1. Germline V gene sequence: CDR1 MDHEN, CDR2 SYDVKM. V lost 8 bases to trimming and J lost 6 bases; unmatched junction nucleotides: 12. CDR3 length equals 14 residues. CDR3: CASGLTQQGHGYTF. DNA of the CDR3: TGTGCCAGCGGACTGACGCAACAGGGGCATGGCTACACCTTC.

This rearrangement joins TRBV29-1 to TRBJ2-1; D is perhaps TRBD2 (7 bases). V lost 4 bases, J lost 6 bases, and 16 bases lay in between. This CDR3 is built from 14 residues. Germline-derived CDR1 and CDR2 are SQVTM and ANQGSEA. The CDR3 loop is CSVGGRGLGNEQFF. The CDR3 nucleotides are TGCAGCGTTGGAGGGAGGGGGTTAGGCAATGAGCAGTTCTTC.

This CDR3 reads CASSLLGGPPYEQYF. The DNA of the CDR3 is TGTGCCAGCAGTTTATTGGGAGGTCCACCCTACGAGCAGTACTTC. The J gene is TRBJ2-7, the V gene TRBV27; possibly TRBD2 for D (6 bases). CDR3 length equals 15 residues. The germline V gene has CDR1 MNHEY and CDR2 SMNVEV (reference sequence). The V end lost 1 base, the J end lost 2 bases, and 12 bases lay between the germline ends.

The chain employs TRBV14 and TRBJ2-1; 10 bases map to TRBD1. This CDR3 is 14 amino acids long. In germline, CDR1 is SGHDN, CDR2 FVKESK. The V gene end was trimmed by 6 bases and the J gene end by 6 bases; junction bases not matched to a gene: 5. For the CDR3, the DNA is TGTGCCAGCAGGCGGACAGGGGGGGCCAATGAGCAGTTCTTC. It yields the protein CASRRTGGANEQFF.

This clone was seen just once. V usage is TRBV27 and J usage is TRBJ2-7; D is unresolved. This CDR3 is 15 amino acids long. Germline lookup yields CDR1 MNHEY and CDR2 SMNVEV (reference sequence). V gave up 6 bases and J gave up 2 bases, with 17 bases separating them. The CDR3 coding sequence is TGTGCCAGCAGCAAAGGACCCGGAACTACCTACGAGCAGTACTTC. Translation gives CASSKGPGTTYEQYF.

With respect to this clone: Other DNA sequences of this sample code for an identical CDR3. The chain's CDR3 is CASSLGGTYEQYF. The CDR3 DNA reads as TGCGCCAGCAGCTTGGGCGGCACCTACGAGCAGTACTTC. The chain has TRBV5-1 and TRBJ2-7; D gene uncertain. Trimming took 0 bases from V and 2 from J, leaving 6 bases between them. Looked up from germline, CDR1 is SGHRS and CDR2 is YFSETQ. The length of the CDR3 is 13 residues.

CDR3 DNA: TGTGCCAGCAGTTTTTCGGCGGGGAACCGGGACACTGAAGCTTTCTTT. Protein sequence: CASSFSAGNRDTEAFF. This chain links TRBV27 with TRBJ1-1; D gene unclear. V was shortened by 3 bases and J by 3 bases, with 17 bases between the two germline ends. The CDR3 length is 16 residues. CDR1 and CDR2 from the germline V gene are MNHEY and SMNVEV (reference sequence).

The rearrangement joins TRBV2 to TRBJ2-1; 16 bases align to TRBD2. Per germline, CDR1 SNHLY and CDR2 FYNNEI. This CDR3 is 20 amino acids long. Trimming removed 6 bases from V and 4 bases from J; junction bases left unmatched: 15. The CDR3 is CASRDRGTSGRATAYNEQFF. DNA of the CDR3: TGTGCCAGCAGAGATCGCGGGACTAGCGGGAGGGCCACCGCATACAATGAGCAGTTCTTC.

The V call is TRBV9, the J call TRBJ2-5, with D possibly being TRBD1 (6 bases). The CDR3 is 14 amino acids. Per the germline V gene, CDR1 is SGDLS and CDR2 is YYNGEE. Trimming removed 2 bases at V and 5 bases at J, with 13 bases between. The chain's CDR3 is CASSVRAGVETQYF. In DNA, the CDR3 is TGTGCCAGCAGCGTTCGTGCAGGGGTTGAGACCCAGTACTTC.

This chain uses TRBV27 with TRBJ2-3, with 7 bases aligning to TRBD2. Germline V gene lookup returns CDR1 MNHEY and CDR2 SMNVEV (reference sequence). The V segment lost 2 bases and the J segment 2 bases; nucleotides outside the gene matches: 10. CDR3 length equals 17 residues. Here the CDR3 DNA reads TGTGCCAGCAGTTTAAGTCAAAGCGGGATACTCACAGATACGCAGTATTTT. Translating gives CASSLSQSGILTDTQYF.

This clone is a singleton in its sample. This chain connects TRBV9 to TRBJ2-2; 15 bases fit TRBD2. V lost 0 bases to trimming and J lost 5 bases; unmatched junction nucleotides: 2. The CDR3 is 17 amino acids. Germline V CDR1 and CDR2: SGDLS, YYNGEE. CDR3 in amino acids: CASSVVGLAGGTGELFF. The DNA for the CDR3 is TGTGCCAGCAGCGTAGTCGGACTAGCGGGAGGGACCGGGGAGCTGTTTTTT.

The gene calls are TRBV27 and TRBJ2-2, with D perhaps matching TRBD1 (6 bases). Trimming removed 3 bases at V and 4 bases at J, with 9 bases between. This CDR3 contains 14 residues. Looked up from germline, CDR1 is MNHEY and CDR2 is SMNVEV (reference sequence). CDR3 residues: CASSFTGTTGELFF. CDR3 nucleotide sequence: TGTGCCAGCAGTTTTACAGGGACCACCGGGGAGCTGTTTTTT.

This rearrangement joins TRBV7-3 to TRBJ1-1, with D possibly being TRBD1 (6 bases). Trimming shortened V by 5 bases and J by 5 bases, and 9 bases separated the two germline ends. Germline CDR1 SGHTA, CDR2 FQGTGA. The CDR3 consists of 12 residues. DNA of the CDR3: TGTGCCAGCAGCGGTAGGGGGACTGAAGCTTTCTTT. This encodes CASSGRGTEAFF.

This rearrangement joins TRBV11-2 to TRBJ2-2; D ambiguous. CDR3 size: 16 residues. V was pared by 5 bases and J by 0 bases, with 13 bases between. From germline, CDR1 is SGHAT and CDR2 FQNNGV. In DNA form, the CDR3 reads TGTGCCAGCAGCCCCACTGGCGGATCGAACACCGGGGAGCTGTTTTTT. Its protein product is CASSPTGGSNTGELFF.

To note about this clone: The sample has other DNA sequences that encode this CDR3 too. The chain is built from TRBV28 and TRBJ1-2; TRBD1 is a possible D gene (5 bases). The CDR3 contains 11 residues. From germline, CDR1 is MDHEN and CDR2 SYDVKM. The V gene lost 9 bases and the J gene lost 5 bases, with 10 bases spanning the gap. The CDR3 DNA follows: TGTGCCAGTGGGGGAAATTATGGCTACACCTTC. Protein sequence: CASGGNYGYTF.

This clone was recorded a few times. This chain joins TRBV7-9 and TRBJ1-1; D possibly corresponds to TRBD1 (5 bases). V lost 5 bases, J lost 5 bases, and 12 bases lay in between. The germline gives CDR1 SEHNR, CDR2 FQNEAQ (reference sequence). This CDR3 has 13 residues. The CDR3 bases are TGTGCCAGCAGCAATGCAGGGTTAACTGAAGCTTTCTTT. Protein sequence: CASSNAGLTEAFF.

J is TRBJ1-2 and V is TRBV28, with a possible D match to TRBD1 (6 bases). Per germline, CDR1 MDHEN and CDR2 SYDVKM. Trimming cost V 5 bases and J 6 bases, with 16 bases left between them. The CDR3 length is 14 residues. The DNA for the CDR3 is TGTGCCAGCAGTCCCGAGGTGGGGGGGCATGGCTACACCTTC. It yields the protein CASSPEVGGHGYTF.

CDR3 amino acids: CASSLRGSDSPLHF. CDR3 nucleotides: TGTGCCAGCAGTTTAAGGGGGTCGGATTCACCCCTCCACTTT. The chain employs TRBV28 and TRBJ1-6; TRBD1 is a possible D gene (6 bases). CDR3 length equals 14 residues. Germline V lookup: CDR1 MDHEN, CDR2 SYDVKM. V dropped 2 bases and J dropped 8 bases, with 10 bases sitting between them. The variable domain in full, with the rest retrieved from reference TRBV28 and TRBJ1-6, is DVKVTQSSRYLVKRTGEKVFLECVQDMDHENMFWYRQDPGLGLRLIYFSYDVKMKEKGDIPEGYSVSREKKERFSLILESASTNQTSMYLCASSLRGSDSPLHFGNGTRLTVT.

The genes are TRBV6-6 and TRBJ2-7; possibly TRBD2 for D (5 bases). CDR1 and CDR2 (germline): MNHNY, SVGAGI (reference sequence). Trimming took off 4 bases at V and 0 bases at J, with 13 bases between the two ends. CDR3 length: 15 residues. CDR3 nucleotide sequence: TGTGCCAGCAGTTTAGCTAGCCAGAGCTCCTACGAGCAGTACTTC. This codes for CASSLASQSSYEQYF.